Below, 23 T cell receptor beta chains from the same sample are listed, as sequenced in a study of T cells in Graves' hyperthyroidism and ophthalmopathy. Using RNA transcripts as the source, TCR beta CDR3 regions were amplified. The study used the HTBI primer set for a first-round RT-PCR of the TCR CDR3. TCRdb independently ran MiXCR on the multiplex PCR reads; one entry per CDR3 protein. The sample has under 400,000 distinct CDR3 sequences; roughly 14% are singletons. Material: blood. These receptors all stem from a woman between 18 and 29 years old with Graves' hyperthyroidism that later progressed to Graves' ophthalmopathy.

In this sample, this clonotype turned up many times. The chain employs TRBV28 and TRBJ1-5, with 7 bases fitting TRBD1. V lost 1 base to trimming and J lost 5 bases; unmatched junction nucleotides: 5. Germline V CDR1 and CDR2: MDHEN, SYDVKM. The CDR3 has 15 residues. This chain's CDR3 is CASSLFRRGHQPQHF. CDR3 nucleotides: TGTGCCAGCAGTTTATTTCGGAGGGGGCATCAGCCCCAGCATTTT. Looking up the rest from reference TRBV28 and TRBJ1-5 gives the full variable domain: DVKVTQSSRYLVKRTGEKVFLECVQDMDHENMFWYRQDPGLGLRLIYFSYDVKMKEKGDIPEGYSVSREKKERFSLILESASTNQTSMYLCASSLFRRGHQPQHFGDGTRLSIL.

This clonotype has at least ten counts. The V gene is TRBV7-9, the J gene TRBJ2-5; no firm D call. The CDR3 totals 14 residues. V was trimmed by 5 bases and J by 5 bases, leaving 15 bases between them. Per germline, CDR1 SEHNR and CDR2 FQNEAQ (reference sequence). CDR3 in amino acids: CASSRTRSRETQYF. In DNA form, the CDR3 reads TGTGCCAGCAGCCGTACCAGGTCCCGGGAGACCCAGTACTTC.

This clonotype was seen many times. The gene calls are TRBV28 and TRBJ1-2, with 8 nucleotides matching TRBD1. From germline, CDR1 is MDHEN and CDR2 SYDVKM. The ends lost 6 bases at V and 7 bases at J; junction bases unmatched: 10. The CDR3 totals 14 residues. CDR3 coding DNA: TGTGCCAGCAGACCGGGACAGGTATTACTTGGCTACACCTTC. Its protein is CASRPGQVLLGYTF.

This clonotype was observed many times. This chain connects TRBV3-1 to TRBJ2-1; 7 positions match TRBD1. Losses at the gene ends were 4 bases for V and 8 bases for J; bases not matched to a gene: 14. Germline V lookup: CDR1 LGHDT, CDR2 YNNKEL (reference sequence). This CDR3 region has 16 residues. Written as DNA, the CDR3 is TGTGCCAGCAGCCCTCCGCGACAGGGCGCGCGGCATGAGCAGTTCTTC. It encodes CASSPPRQGARHEQFF.

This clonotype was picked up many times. The CDR3 bases are TGCAGTGCGCGCGGGCTTGTGGCGGGACTGGGCTTGGATGAGCAGTTCTTC. This translates into CSARGLVAGLGLDEQFF. The gene calls are TRBV20-1 and TRBJ2-1, with D possibly matching TRBD2 (6 bases). Trimming took off 6 bases at V and 8 bases at J, with 29 bases between the two ends. The CDR3 runs to 17 residues. Germline values: CDR1 DFQATT, CDR2 SNEGSKA (reference sequence).

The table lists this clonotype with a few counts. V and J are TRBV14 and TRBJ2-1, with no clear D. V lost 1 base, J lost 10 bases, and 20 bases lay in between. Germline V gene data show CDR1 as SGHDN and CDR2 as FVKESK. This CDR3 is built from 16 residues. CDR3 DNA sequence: TGTGCCAGCAGCCAAGGTATAGTGATGGCCTCGTCAGAGCAGTTCTTC. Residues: CASSQGIVMASSEQFF.

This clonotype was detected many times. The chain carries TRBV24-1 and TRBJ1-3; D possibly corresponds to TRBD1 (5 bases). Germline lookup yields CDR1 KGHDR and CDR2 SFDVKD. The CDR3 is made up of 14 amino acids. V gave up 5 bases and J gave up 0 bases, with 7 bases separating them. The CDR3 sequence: CATSVQGSGNTIYF. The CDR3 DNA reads TGTGCCACCAGTGTTCAGGGCTCTGGAAACACCATATATTTT.

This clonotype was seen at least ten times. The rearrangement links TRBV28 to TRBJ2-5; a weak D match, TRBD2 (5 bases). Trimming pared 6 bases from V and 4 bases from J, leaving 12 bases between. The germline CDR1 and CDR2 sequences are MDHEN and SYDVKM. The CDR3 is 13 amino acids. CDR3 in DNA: TGTGCCAGCAGCCGACGAGAGGGAGAGACCCAGTACTTC. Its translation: CASSRREGETQYF.

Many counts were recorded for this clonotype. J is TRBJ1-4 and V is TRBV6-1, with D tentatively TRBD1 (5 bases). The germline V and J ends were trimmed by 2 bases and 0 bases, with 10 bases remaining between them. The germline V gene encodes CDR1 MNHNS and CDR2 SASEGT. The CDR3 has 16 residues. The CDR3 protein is CASSEYGTSTNEKLFF. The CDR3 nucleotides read TGTGCCAGCAGTGAATATGGGACCTCAACTAATGAAAAACTGTTTTTT.

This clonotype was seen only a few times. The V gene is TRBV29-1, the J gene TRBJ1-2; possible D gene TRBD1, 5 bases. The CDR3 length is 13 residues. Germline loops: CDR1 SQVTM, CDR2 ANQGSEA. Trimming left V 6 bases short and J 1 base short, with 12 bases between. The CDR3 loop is CSVWTRYNYGYTF. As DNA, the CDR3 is TGCAGCGTCTGGACAAGATATAACTATGGCTACACCTTC.

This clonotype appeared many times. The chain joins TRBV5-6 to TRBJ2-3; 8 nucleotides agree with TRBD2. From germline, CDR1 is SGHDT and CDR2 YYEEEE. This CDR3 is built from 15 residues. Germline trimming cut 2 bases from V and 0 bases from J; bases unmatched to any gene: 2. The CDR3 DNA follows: TGTGCCAGCAGCTTCGCTAGCGGGAGCACAGATACGCAGTATTTT. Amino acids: CASSFASGSTDTQYF.

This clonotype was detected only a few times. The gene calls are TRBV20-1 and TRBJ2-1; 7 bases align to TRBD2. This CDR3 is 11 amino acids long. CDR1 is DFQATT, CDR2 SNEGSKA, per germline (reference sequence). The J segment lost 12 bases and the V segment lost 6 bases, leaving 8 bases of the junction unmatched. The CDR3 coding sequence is TGCAGTGCGAAACTAGCGCGCCGGCAGTTCTTC. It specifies CSAKLARRQFF.

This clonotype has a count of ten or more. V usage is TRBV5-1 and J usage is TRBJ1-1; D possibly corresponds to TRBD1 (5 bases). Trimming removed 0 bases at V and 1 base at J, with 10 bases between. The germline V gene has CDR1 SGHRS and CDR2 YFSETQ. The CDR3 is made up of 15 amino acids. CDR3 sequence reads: CASSLAGTGNTEAFF. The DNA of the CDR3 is TGCGCCAGCAGCTTGGCCGGGACTGGGAACACTGAAGCTTTCTTT. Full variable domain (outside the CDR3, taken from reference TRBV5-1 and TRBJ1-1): KAGVTQTPRYLIKTRGQQVTLSCSPISGHRSVSWYQQTPGQGLQFLFEYFSETQRNKGNFPGRFSGRQFSNSRSEMNVSTLELGDSALYLCASSLAGTGNTEAFFGQGTRLTVV.

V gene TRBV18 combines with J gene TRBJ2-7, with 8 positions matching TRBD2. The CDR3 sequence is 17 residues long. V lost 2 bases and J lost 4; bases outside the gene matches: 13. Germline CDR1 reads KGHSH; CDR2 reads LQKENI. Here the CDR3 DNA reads TGTGCCAGCTCACCATCCCGGACTAGCCCCCAAAATTACGAGCAGTACTTC. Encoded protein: CASSPSRTSPQNYEQYF.

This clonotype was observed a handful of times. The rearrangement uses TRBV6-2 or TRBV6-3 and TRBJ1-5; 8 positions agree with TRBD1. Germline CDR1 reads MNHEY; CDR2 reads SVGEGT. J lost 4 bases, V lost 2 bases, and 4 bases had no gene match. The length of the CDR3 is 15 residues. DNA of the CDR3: TGTGCCAGCAGTTACCCGGACAGGGTAAATCAGCCCCAGCATTTT. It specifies CASSYPDRVNQPQHF.

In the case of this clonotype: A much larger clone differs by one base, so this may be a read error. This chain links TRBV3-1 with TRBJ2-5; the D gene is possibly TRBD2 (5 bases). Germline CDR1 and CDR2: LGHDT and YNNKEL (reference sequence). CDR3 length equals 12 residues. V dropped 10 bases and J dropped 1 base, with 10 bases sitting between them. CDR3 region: CATGNSQETQYF. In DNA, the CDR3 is TGTGCCACCGGGAACAGCCAAGAGACCCAGTACTTC.

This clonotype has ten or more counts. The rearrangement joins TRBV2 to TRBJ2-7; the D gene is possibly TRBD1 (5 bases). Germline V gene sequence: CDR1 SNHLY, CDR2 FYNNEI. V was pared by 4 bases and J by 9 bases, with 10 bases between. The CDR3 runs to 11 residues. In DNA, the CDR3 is TGTGCCAGCAGTGGGGGCGATTGGCAGTACTTC. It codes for CASSGGDWQYF.

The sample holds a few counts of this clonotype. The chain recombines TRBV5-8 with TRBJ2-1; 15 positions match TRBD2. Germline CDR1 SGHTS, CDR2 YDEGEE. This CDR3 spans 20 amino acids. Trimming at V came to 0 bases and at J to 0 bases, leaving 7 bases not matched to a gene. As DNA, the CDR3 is TGTGCCAGCAGCTTGGGCCTGGGACTAGCGGGAGGTAGCTCCTACAATGAGCAGTTCTTC. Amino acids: CASSLGLGLAGGSSYNEQFF.

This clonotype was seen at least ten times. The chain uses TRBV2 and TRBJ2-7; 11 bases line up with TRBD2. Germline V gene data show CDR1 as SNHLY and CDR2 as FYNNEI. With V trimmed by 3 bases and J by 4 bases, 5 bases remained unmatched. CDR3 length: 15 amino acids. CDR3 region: CASSDRGLAGYEQYF. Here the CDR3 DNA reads TGTGCCAGCAGTGATCGTGGACTAGCGGGTTACGAGCAGTACTTC. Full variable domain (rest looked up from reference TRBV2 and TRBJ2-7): EPEVTQTPSHQVTQMGQEVILRCVPISNHLYFYWYRQILGQKVEFLVSFYNNEISEKSEIFDDQFSVERPDGSNFTLKIRSTKLEDSAMYFCASSDRGLAGYEQYFGPGTRLTVT.

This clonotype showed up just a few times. CDR3 amino acids: CASSDSYGNYNEQFF. DNA for the CDR3: TGTGCCAGCAGTGATAGTTACGGAAACTACAATGAGCAGTTCTTC. J is TRBJ2-1 and V is TRBV6-4; D is unclear. Germline loops: CDR1 MRHNA, CDR2 SNTAGT. V was pared by 3 bases and J by 3 bases, with 12 bases between. The CDR3 has 15 residues.

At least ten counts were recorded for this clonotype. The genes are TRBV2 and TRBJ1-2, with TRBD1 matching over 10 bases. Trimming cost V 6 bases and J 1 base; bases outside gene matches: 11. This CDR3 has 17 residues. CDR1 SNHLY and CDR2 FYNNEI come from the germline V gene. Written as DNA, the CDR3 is TGTGCCAGCAGACCGAACGGGACAGGGGCTTTTAACTATGGCTACACCTTC. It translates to CASRPNGTGAFNYGYTF.

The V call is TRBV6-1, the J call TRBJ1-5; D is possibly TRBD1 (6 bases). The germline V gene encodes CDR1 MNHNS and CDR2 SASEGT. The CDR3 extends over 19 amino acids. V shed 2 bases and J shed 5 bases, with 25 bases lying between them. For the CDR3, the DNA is TGTGCCAGCAGTGAACGTTCGGGACAACAAATTGGGAACTATCAGCCCCAGCATTTT. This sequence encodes CASSERSGQQIGNYQPQHF.

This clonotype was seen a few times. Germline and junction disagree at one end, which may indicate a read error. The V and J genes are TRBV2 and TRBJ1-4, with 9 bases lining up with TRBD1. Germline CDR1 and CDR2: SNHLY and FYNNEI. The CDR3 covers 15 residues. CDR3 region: CASRGQGATNEKLLF. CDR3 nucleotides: TGTGCCAGCAGGGGACAGGGTGCGACTAATGAAAAACTGCTTTTT.